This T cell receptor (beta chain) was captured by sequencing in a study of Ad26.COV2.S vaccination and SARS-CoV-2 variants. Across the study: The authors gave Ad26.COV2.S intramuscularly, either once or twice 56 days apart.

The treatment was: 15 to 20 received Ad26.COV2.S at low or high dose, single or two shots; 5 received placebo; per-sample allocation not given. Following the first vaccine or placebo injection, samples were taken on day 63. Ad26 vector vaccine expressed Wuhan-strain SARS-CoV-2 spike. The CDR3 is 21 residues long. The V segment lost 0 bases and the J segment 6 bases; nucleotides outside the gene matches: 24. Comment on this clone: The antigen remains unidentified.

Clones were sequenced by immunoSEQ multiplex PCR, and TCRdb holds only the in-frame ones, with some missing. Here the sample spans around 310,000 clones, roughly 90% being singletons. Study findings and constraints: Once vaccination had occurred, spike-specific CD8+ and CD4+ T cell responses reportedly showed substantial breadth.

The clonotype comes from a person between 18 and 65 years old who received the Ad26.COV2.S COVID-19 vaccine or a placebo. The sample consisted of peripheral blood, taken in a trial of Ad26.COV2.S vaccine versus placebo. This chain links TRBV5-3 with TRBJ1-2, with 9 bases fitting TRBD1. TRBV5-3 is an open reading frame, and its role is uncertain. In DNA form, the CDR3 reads TGTGCCAGAAGCTTGGGGGACAGGGTCTTGCGGCCCGGGCCCAGGAGAGATGGCTACACCTTC. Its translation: CARSLGDRVLRPGPRRDGYTF.